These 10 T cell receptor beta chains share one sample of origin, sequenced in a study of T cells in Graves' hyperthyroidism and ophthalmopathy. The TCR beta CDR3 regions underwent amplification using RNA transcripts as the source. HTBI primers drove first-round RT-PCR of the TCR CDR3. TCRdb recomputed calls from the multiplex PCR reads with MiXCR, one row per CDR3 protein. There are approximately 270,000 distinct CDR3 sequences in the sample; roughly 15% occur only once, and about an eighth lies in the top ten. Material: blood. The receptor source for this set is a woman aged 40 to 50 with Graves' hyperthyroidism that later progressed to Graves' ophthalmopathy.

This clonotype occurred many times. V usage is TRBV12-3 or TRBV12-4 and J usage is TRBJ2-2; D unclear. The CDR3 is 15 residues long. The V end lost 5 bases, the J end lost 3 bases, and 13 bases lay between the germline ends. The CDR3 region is CASSHGQEDTGELFF. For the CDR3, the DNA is TGTGCCAGCAGTCATGGGCAGGAAGACACCGGGGAGCTGTTTTTT.

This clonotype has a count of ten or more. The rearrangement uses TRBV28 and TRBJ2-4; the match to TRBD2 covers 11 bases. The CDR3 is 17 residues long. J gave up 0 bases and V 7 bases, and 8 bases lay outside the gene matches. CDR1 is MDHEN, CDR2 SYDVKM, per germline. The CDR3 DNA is TGTGCCAGCACCACTAGCGGGAGTCCGCTAGCCAAAAACATTCAGTACTTC. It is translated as CASTTSGSPLAKNIQYF.

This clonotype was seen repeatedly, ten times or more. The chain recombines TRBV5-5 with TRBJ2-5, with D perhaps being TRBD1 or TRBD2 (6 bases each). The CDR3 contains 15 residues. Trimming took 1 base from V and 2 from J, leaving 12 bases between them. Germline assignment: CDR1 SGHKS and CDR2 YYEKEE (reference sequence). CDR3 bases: TGTGCCAGCAGCTTGAGCCGGGGGCGTCAAGAGACCCAGTACTTC. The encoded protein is CASSLSRGRQETQYF.

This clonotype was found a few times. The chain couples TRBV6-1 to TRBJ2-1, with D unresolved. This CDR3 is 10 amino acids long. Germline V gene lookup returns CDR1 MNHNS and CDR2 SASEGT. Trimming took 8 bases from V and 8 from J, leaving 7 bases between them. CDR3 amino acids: CASAGYEQFF. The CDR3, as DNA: TGTGCCAGCGCTGGGTATGAGCAGTTCTTC.

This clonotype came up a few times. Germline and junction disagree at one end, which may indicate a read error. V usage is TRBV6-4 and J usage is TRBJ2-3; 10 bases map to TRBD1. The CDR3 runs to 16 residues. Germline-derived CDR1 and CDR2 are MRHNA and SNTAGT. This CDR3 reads CASSRDRGISTDTQYF. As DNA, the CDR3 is TGCGCCAGCAGCCGGGACAGGGGAATTAGCACAGATACGCAGTATTTT.

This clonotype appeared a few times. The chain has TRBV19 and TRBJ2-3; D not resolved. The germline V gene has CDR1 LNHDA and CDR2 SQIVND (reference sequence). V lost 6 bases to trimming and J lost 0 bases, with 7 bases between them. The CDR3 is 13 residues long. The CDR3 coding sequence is TGTGCCAGTAGGGTCAGTAGCACAGATACGCAGTATTTT. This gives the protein CASRVSSTDTQYF.

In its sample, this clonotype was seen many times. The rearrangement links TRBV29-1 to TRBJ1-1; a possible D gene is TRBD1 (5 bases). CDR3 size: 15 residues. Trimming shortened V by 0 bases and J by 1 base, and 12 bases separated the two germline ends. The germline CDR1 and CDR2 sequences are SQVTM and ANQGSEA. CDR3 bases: TGCAGCGTTGAAGATCGATTTGGGGGGAACACTGAAGCTTTCTTT. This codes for CSVEDRFGGNTEAFF.

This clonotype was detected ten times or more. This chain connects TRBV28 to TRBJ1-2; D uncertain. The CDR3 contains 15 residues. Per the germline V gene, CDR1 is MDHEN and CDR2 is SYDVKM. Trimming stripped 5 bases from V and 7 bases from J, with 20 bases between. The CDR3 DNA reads TGTGCCAGCAGTCCCGTGGATAGGCTAGTCTCTGGCTACACCTTC. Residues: CASSPVDRLVSGYTF.

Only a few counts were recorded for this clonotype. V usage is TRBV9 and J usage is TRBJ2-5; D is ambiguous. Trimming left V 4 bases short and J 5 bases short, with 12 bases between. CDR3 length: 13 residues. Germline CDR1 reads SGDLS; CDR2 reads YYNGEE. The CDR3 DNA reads TGTGCCAGCAGCTCAAATGGTTGGGAGACCCAGTACTTC. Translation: CASSSNGWETQYF.

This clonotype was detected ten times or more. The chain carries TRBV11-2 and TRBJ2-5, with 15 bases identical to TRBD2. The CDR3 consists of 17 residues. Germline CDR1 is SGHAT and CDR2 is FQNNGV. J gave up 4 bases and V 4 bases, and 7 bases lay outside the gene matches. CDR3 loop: CASSSPGLAGGLETQYF. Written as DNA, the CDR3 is TGTGCCAGCAGCTCTCCGGGACTAGCGGGAGGTTTAGAGACCCAGTACTTC.